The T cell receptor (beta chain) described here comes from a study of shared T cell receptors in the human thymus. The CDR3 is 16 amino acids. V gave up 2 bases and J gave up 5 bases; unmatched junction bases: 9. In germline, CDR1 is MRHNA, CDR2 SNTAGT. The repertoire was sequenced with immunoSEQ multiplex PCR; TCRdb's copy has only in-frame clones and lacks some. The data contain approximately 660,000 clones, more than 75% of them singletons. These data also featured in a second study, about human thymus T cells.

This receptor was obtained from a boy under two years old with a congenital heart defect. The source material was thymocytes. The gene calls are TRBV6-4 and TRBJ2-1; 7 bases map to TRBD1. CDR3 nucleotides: TGTGCCAGCAGTGACGAGGGGGACAGTGGGGACAATGAGCAGTTCTTC. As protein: CASSDEGDSGDNEQFF.